The clone carrying this T cell receptor (beta chain) was seen only once. The sample originates from a study of blood T cell repertoires in COVID-19. Under the authors' procedure: Estimation of nucleated cell counts relied on the amplification of reference gene primers. Profiled with immunoSEQ multiplex PCR; TCRdb holds only in-frame clones, not every one. The V and J calls and clone size were taken over from that table, and D and trimming were inferred from the DNA. Here the sample spans tens of thousands of clones, approximately 90% being singletons. Trimming took 0 bases from V and 0 from J, leaving 14 bases between them. This CDR3 contains 17 residues. Germline V gene sequence: CDR1 MNHNS, CDR2 SASEGT.

The specimen was peripheral blood. The V call is TRBV6-1, the J call TRBJ1-2, with unresolved D. The sequence came from an elderly woman with acute or convalescent COVID-19. The CDR3 spells CASSEARGVGSNYGYTF. CDR3 bases: TGTGCCAGCAGTGAAGCGCGTGGAGTCGGATCTAACTATGGCTACACCTTC.